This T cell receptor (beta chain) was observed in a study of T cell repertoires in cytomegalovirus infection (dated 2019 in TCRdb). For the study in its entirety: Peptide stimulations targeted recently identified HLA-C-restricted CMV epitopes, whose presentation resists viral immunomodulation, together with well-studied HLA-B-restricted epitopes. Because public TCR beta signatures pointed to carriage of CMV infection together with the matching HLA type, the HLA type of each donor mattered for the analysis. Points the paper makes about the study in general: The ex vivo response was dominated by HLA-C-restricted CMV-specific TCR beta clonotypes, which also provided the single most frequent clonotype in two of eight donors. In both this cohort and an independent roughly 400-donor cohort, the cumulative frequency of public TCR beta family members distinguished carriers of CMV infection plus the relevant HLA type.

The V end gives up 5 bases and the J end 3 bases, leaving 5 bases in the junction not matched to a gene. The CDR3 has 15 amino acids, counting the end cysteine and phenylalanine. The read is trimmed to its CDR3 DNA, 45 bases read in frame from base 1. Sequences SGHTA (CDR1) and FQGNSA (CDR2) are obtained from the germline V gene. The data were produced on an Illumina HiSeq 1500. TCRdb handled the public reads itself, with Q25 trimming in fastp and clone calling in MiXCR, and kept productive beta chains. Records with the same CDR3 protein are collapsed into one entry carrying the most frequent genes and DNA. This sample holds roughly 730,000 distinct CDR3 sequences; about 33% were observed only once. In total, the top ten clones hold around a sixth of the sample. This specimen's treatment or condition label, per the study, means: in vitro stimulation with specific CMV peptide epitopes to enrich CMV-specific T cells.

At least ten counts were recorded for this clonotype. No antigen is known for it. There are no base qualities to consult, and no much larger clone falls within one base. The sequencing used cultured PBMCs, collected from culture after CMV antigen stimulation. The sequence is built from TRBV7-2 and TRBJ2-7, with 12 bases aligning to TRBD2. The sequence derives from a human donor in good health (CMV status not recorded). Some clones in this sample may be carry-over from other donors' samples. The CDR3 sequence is CASSPGLAGLYEQYF. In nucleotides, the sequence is TGTGCCAGCAGCCCGGGACTAGCGGGCCTCTACGAGCAGTACTTC.